A single sample is the source of the 18 T cell receptor beta chains below, sequenced in a study of blood T cell repertoires in COVID-19. Produced via immunoSEQ multiplex PCR; TCRdb's table is partial and in-frame only. The sample holds over 100,000 clones; over 65% are singletons and the top ten take 4.5%. The sample consisted of peripheral blood. These receptors originate from a human donor in a cohort sampled during active COVID-19.

This chain joins TRBV5-3 and TRBJ1-5; 7 nucleotides align to TRBD1. TRBV5-3 is classed as an ORF, of uncertain function. The CDR3 is 14 amino acids. J was trimmed by 1 base and V by 4 bases; bases with no gene match: 2. The CDR3 DNA sequence: TGTGCCAGAAGCCCGGGACAGAGCAATCAGCCCCAGCATTTT. Its translation is CARSPGQSNQPQHF.

The DNA of the CDR3 is TGTGCCAGCAGTGTAGACAGGGGGCATGCTGAAGCTTTCTTT. It specifies CASSVDRGHAEAFF. The V and J genes are TRBV25-1 and TRBJ1-1; 10 nucleotides agree with TRBD1. Germline lookup yields CDR1 MGHDK and CDR2 SYGVNS. The junction had 5 bases not matched to a gene; V was cut back by 4 bases and J by 6 bases. The CDR3 has 14 residues.

Notes on this clone: The junction does not match germline at one end; this may be a read error. V is TRBV5-4 and J is TRBJ1-1, with TRBD1 matching over 8 bases. There are 17 residues in the CDR3. From germline, CDR1 is SGHNT and CDR2 YYREEE (reference sequence). CDR3 sequence (DNA): TGTGCCAGCAGCCCAGGGGGCGCAGAAGGCGTGAACGCTGAAGCTTTCTTT. Its translation is CASSPGGAEGVNAEAFF.

The chain uses TRBV5-1 and TRBJ2-7, with D perhaps matching TRBD2 (6 bases). Trimming removed 0 bases at V and 6 bases at J, with 10 bases between. The CDR3 is made up of 13 amino acids. CDR1 is SGHRS and CDR2 is YFSETQ in the germline V gene. The CDR3 nucleotides read TGCGCCAGCAGCTTGGTGGGCGGGATCGAGCAGTACTTC. Its protein is CASSLVGGIEQYF.

The rearrangement uses TRBV6-5 and TRBJ1-6; no definite D call. V lost 11 bases and J 16 bases, leaving 21 bases between the germline ends. The CDR3 spans 12 residues. CDR1 is MNHEY, CDR2 SVGAGI, per germline. CDR3 residues: CAAHSRQAGLHF. In DNA, the CDR3 is TGTGCCGCGCACAGTCGGCAGGCCGGACTCCACTTT.

This clone appeared once. V usage is TRBV6-2 or TRBV6-3 and J usage is TRBJ2-1, with 7 bases matching TRBD1. CDR1 and CDR2 (germline): MNHEY, SVGEGT. After removal of 5 bases from V and 1 base from J, the junction contained 2 bases not matched to a gene. This CDR3 is 14 amino acids long. The chain's CDR3 is CASSDRVSYNEQFF. The CDR3 coding sequence is TGTGCCAGCAGTGACAGGGTTTCCTACAATGAGCAGTTCTTC.

The V gene is TRBV5-1, the J gene TRBJ2-1; D not certain. With 4 bases removed from V and 2 bases from J, the gap between germline ends came to 13 bases. The germline CDR1 and CDR2 sequences are SGHRS and YFSETQ. The CDR3 runs 15 residues. CDR3 protein: CASSPALGAYNEQFF. CDR3 nucleotides: TGCGCCAGCAGCCCAGCCCTGGGCGCCTACAATGAGCAGTTCTTC.

This chain uses TRBV9 with TRBJ2-5; TRBD2 aligns across 12 bases. The V segment lost 3 bases and the J segment 5 bases; nucleotides outside the gene matches: 5. The germline CDR1 and CDR2 sequences are SGDLS and YYNGEE. The length of the CDR3 is 15 residues. Here the CDR3 reads CASSASGTSGETQYF. The DNA for the CDR3 is TGTGCCAGCAGCGCGTCCGGGACTAGCGGGGAGACCCAGTACTTC.

The chain has TRBV2 and TRBJ2-6; TRBD1 matches at 8 bases. Germline V gene lookup returns CDR1 SNHLY and CDR2 FYNNEI. CDR3 size: 17 residues. Trimming cost V 10 bases and J 0 bases; bases outside gene matches: 11. CDR3 region: CATEDRARSSGANVLTF. As DNA, the CDR3 is TGTGCCACCGAGGACAGGGCCCGTAGCTCTGGGGCCAACGTCCTGACTTTC.

The J gene is TRBJ1-1, the V gene TRBV2; no reliable D call. Germline V lookup: CDR1 SNHLY, CDR2 FYNNEI. The CDR3 sequence is 13 residues long. Between the trimmed V and J ends, which lost 4 bases and 5 bases, there was a span of 11 bases. The chain's CDR3 is CASSGSRFTEAFF. CDR3 coding DNA: TGTGCCAGCAGTGGGTCGAGGTTTACTGAAGCTTTCTTT.

The V and J genes are TRBV19 and TRBJ2-3; 11 bases line up with TRBD2. Losses at the gene ends were 4 bases for V and 3 bases for J; bases not matched to a gene: 6. CDR3 size: 16 residues. CDR1 is LNHDA and CDR2 is SQIVND in the germline V gene (reference sequence). The CDR3 bases are TGTGCCAGTAGTAAGGGACTAGCGGCCGCAACAGATACGCAGTATTTT. It specifies CASSKGLAAATDTQYF.

The V call is TRBV23-1, the J call TRBJ1-5, with TRBD1 identical over 9 bases. TRBV23-1 is sorted into the ORF group, with uncertain function. This CDR3 is built from 16 residues. With 2 bases clipped from V and 1 base from J, the junction kept 3 bases outside the gene matches. The CDR3 bases are TGCGCCAGCAGTCAACACGGGACAGGGAGCAATCAGCCCCAGCATTTT. Encoded protein: CASSQHGTGSNQPQHF.

For the CDR3, the DNA is TGTGCCTGGAACCGTCGACAGGGCCCAGGCGACTATGGCTACACCTTC. This codes for CAWNRRQGPGDYGYTF. The gene calls are TRBV30 and TRBJ1-2; 7 bases are shared with TRBD1. The V gene's germline CDR1 is GTSNPN and CDR2 SVGIG (reference sequence). J was trimmed by 3 bases and V by 4 bases; bases with no gene match: 14. The CDR3 has 16 residues.

As DNA, the CDR3 is TGTGCCAGTAGTATAGATGGGGCTGGGGCCGGGGGTTGGAATGAGCAGTTCTTC. It specifies CASSIDGAGAGGWNEQFF. This chain links TRBV19 with TRBJ2-1, with D possibly TRBD2 on 6 matching bases. The length of the CDR3 is 18 residues. With 0 bases removed from V and 7 bases from J, the gap between germline ends came to 22 bases. Germline V gives CDR1 LNHDA, CDR2 SQIVND (reference sequence).

The J gene is TRBJ1-1, the V gene TRBV5-5; tentative D call: TRBD1 (5 bases). The CDR3 is 12 residues long. Germline V gene sequence: CDR1 SGHKS, CDR2 YYEKEE (reference sequence). V lost 3 bases and J 3 bases, leaving 6 bases between the germline ends. DNA for the CDR3: TGTGCCAGCAGCTGGGGGGACACTGAAGCTTTCTTT. Translated, it gives CASSWGDTEAFF.

This CDR3 reads CASSQPSRNTEAFF. CDR3 bases: TGCGCCAGCAGCCAGCCTTCGAGGAACACTGAAGCTTTCTTT. The J gene is TRBJ1-1, the V gene TRBV4-1; D is unresolved. With 3 bases removed from V and 1 base from J, the gap between germline ends came to 9 bases. The CDR3 has 14 amino acids. Germline V gene lookup returns CDR1 MGHRA and CDR2 YSYEKL.

Sample share makes this clone medium-sized. The chain carries TRBV7-9 and TRBJ1-1; D not resolved. The CDR3 loop spans 12 amino acids. V was pared by 10 bases and J by 5 bases, with 14 bases between. From germline, CDR1 is SEHNR and CDR2 FQNEAQ (reference sequence). CDR3 region: CAIGGIWTEAFF. CDR3 nucleotide sequence: TGTGCCATCGGCGGGATTTGGACTGAAGCTTTCTTT.

The V gene is TRBV24-1, the J gene TRBJ2-2; 8 bases align to TRBD1. V shed 5 bases, J shed 0 bases, and the junction held 4 bases outside the gene matches. In germline, CDR1 is KGHDR, CDR2 SFDVKD. The CDR3 spans 16 residues. The CDR3 loop reads CATSVAGQANTGELFF. CDR3 nucleotides: TGTGCCACCAGTGTGGCGGGACAGGCGAACACCGGGGAGCTGTTTTTT.